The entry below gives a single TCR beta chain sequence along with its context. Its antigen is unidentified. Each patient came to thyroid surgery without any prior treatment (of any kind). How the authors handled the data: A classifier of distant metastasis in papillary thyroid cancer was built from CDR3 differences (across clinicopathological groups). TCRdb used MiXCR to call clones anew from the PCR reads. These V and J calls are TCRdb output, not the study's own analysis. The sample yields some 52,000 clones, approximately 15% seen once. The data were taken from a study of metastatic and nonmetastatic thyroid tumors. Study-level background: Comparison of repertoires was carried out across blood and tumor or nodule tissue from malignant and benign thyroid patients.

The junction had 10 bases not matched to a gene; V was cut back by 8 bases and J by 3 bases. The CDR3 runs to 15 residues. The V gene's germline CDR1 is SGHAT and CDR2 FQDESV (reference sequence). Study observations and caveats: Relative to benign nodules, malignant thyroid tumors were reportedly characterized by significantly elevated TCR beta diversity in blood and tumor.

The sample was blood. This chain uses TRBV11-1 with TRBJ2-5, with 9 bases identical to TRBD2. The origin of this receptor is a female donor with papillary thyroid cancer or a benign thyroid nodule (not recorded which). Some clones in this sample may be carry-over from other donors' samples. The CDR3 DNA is TGTGCCAGCGGCGACAGAATAGCGGGAGAAGAGACCCAGTACTTC. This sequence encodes CASGDRIAGEETQYF.